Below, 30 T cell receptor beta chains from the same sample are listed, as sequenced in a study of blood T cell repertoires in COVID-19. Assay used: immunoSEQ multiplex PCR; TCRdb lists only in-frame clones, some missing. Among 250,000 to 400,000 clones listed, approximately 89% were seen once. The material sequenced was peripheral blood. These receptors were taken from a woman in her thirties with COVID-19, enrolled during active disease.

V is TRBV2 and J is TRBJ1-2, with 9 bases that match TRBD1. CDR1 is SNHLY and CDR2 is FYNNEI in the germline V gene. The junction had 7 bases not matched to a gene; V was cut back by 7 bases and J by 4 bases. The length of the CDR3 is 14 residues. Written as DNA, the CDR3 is TGTGCCAGCACAGGACAGGGGACGGTCTATGGCTACACCTTC. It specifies CASTGQGTVYGYTF.

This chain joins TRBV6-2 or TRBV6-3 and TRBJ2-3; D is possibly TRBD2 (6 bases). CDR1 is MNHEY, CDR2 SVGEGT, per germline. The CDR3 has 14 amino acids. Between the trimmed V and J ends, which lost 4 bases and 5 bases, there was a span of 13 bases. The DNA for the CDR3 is TGTGCCAGCAGTTTCGGAGGGGAGCTAGATACGCAGTATTTT. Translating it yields CASSFGGELDTQYF.

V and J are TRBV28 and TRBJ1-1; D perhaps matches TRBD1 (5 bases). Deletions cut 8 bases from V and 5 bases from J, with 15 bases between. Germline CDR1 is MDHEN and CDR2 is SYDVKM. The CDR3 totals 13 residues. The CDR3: CASGVLGRTEAFF. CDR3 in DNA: TGTGCCAGCGGCGTGCTGGGGCGAACTGAAGCTTTCTTT.

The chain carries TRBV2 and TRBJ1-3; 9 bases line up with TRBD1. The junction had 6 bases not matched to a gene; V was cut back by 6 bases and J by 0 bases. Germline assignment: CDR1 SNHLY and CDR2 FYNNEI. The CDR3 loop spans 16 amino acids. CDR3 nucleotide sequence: TGTGCCAGCAGACGGGACAGGGCTATCTCTGGAAACACCATATATTTT. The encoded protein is CASRRDRAISGNTIYF.

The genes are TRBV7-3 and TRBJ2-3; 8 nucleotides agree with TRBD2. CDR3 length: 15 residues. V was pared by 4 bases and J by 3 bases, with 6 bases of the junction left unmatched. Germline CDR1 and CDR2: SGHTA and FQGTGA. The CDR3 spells CASSSTGGPTDTQYF. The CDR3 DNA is TGTGCCAGCAGCTCCACGGGGGGGCCGACAGATACGCAGTATTTT.

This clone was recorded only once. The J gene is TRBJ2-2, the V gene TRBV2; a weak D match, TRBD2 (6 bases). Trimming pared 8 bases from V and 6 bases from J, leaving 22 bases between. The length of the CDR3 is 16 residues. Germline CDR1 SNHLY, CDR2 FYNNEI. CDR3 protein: CASGRWRDLGSGELFF. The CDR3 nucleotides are TGTGCCAGCGGCCGGTGGAGGGACTTAGGTTCCGGGGAGCTGTTTTTT.

CDR3 region: CASSPGQGTFAPLHF. CDR3 nucleotides: TGTGCCAGCAGCCCGGGACAGGGGACATTCGCACCCCTCCACTTT. This chain uses TRBV7-2 with TRBJ1-6; 10 bases align to TRBD1. Per the germline V gene, CDR1 is SGHTA and CDR2 is FQGNSA. The CDR3 extends over 15 amino acids. V trimming: 5 bases; J trimming: 11 bases; junction bases outside the gene matches: 9.

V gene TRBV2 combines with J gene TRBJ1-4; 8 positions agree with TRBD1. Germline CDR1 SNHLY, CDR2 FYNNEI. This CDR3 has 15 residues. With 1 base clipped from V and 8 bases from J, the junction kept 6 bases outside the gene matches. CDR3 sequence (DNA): TGTGCCAGCAGTGAAGGCCGCAGGGGGCGGGAAAAACTGTTTTTT. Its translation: CASSEGRRGREKLFF.

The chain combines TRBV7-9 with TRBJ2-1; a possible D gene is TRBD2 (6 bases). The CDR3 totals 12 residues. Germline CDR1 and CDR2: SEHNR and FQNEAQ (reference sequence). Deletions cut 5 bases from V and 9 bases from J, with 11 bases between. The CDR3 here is CASSLVGGEQFF. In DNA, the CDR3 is TGTGCCAGCAGCCTTGTGGGGGGTGAGCAGTTCTTC.

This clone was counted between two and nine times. In DNA, the CDR3 is TGCGCCAGCAGTCAGGGGAGGAGAGAAAAACTGTTTTTT. Translated: CASSQGRREKLFF. The chain links TRBV23-1 to TRBJ1-4; D ambiguous. TRBV23-1 is annotated as an ORF whose role is uncertain. CDR3 length equals 13 residues. The germline V and J ends were trimmed by 3 bases and 8 bases, with 10 bases remaining between them.

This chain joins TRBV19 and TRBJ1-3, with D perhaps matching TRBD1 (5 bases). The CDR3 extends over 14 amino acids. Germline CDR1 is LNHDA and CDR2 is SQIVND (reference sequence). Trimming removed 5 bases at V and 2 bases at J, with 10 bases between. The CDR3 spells CASSPDSTGNTIYF. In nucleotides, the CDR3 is TGTGCCAGTAGTCCTGACAGTACTGGAAACACCATATATTTT.

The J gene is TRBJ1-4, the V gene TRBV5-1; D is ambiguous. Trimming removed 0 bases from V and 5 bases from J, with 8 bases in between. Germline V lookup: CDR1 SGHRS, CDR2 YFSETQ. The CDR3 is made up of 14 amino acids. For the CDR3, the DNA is TGCGCCAGCAGCTTGGGCCACGGGAATGAAAAACTGTTTTTT. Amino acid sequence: CASSLGHGNEKLFF.

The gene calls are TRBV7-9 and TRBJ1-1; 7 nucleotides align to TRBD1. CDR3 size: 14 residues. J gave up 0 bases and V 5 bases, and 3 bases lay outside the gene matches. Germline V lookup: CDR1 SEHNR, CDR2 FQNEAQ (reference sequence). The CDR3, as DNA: TGTGCCAGCAGCCTGACAGGGATGAACACTGAAGCTTTCTTT. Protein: CASSLTGMNTEAFF.

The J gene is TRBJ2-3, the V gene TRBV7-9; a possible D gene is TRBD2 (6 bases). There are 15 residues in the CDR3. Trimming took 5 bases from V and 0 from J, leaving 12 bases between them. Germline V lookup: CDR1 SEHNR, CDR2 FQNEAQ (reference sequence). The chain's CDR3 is CASSPGLSSTDTQYF. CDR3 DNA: TGTGCCAGCAGCCCGGGACTTTCTAGCACAGATACGCAGTATTTT.

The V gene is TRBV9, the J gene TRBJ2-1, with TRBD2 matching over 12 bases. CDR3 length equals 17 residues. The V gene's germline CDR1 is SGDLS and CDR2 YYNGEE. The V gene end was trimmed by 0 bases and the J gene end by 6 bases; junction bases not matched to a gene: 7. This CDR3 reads CASSVGPLAGGVNEQFF. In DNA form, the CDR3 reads TGTGCCAGCAGCGTAGGCCCCCTAGCGGGGGGGGTCAATGAGCAGTTCTTC.

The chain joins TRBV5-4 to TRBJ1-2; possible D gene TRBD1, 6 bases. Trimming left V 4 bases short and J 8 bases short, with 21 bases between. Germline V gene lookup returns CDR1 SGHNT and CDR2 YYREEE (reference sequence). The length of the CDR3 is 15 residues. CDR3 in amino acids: CASSPEPGGAEGYTF. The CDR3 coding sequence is TGTGCCAGCAGCCCCGAACCGGGGGGCGCGGAAGGCTACACCTTC.

The CDR3 loop reads CASSQPRGRNTIYF. As DNA, the CDR3 is TGTGCCAGCAGCCAGCCCCGGGGAAGAAACACCATATATTTT. This rearrangement joins TRBV7-8 to TRBJ1-3; D not certain. V lost 5 bases, J lost 5 bases, and 13 bases lay in between. From germline, CDR1 is SGHVS and CDR2 FQNEAQ. The CDR3 has 14 residues.

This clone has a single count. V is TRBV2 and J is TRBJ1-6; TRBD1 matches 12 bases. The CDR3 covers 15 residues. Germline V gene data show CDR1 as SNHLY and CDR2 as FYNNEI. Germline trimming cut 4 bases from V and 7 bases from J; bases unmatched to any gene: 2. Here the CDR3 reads CASSGGTGGNSPLHF. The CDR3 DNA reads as TGTGCCAGCAGTGGCGGGACAGGGGGCAATTCACCCCTCCACTTT.

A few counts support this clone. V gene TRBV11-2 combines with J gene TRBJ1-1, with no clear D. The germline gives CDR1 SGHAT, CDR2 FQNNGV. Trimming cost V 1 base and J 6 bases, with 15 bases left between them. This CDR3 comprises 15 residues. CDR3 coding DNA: TGTGCCAGCAGCTTAGCGGGGAGGGAGGGAGCTGAAGCTTTCTTT. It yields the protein CASSLAGREGAEAFF.

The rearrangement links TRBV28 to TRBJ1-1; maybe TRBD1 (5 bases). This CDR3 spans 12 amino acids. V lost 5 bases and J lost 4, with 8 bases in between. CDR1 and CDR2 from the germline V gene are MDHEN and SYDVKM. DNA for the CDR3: TGTGCCAGCAGTCCCAGGGTCACTGAAGCTTTCTTT. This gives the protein CASSPRVTEAFF.

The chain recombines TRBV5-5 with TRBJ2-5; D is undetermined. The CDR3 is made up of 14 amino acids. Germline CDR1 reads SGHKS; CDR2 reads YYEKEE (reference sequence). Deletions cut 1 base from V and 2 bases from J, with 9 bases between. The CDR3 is CASSLNRVQETQYF. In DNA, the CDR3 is TGTGCCAGCAGCTTGAACAGAGTTCAAGAGACCCAGTACTTC.

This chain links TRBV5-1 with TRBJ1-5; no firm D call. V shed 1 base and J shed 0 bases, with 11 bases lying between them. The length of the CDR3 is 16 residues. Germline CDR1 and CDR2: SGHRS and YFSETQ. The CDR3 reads CASSLLPGSSNQPQHF. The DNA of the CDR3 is TGCGCCAGCAGCTTGCTCCCGGGGAGTAGCAATCAGCCCCAGCATTTT.

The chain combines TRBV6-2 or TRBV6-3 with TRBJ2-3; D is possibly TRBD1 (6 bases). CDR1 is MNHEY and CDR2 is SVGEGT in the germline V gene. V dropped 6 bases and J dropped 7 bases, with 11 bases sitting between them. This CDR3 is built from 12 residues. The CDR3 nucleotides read TGTGCCAGCAGCGTGGACAGCAATACGCAGTATTTT. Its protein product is CASSVDSNTQYF.

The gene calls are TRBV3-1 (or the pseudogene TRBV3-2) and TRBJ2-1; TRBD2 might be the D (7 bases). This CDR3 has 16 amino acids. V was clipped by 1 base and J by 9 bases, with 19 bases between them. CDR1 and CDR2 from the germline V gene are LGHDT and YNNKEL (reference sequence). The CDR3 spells CASSQVDAGAEGEQFF. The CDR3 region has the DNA TGTGCCAGCAGCCAAGTCGATGCGGGGGCCGAGGGTGAGCAGTTCTTC.

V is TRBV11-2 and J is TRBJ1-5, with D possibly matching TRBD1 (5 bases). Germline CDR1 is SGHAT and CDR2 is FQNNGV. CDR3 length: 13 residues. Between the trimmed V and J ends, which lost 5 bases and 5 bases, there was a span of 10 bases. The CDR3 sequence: CASSQDNHQPQHF. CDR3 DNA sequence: TGTGCCAGCAGCCAGGACAATCATCAGCCCCAGCATTTT.

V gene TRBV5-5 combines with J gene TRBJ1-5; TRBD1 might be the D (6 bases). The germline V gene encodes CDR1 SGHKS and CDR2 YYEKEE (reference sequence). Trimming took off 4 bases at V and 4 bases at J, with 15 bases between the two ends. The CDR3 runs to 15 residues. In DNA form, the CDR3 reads TGTGCCAGCAGCATTACCCCAGGGGTAAATCAGCCCCAGCATTTT. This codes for CASSITPGVNQPQHF.

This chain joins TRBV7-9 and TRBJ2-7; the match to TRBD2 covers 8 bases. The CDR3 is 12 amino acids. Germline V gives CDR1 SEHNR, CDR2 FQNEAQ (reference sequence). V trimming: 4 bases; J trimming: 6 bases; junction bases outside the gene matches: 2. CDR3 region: CASSYGTSEQYV. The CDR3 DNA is TGTGCCAGCAGCTACGGGACTAGCGAGCAGTACGTC.

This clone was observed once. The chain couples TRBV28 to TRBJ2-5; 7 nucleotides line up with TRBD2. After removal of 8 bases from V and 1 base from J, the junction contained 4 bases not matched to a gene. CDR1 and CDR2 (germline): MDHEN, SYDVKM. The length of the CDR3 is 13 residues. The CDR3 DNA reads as TGTGCCAGCGGGCTAGCGGCCCAAGAGACCCAGTACTTC. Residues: CASGLAAQETQYF.

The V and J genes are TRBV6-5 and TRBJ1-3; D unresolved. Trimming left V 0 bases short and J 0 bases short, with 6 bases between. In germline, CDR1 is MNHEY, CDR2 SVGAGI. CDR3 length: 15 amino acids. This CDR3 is CASSYSRISGNTIYF. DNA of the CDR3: TGTGCCAGCAGTTACTCCAGGATCTCTGGAAACACCATATATTTT.

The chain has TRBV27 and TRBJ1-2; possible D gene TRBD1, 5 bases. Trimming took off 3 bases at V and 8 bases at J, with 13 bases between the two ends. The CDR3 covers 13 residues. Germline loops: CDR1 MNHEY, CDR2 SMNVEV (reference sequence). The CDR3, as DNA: TGTGCCAGCAGTTTTGGGGAAGGGGAAGGCTACACCTTC. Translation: CASSFGEGEGYTF.